The 5 T cell receptor beta chains in this list originate from one sample, sequenced in a study of blood T cell repertoires in COVID-19 (dated by TCRdb to 2020 to 2021). The receptor library was made with the immunoSEQ multiplex PCR assay. TCRdb retrieved this table from immuneACCESS and kept in-frame rearrangements only. Not all clones are present; in checked studies, unresolved V genes account for under half, and no reason is known for the remainder. This sample gives over 130,000 clones in total; about four fifths of them show up just once. The ten largest clones capture 8.9% of the sample. Source material: peripheral blood. Every receptor here comes from a young man with COVID-19, enrolled during active disease.

The chain combines TRBV29-1 with TRBJ2-6, with D tentatively TRBD2 (5 bases). CDR3 length: 14 amino acids. V gave up 4 bases and J gave up 4 bases, with 11 bases separating them. CDR1 and CDR2 from the germline V gene are SQVTM and ANQGSEA. The chain's CDR3 is CSVAGSAGANVLTF. The CDR3 nucleotides are TGCAGCGTTGCGGGGTCTGCCGGGGCCAACGTCCTGACTTTC.

A few counts support this clone. The genes are TRBV24-1 and TRBJ2-3, with 10 bases matching TRBD1. Losses at the gene ends were 4 bases for V and 5 bases for J; bases not matched to a gene: 2. Germline V lookup: CDR1 KGHDR, CDR2 SFDVKD. The CDR3 loop spans 14 amino acids. The chain's CDR3 is CATSETGGIDTQYF. The CDR3 nucleotides read TGTGCCACCAGTGAGACAGGGGGCATAGATACGCAGTATTTT.

The CDR3 sequence: CASSLTSTGTQYF. The CDR3 nucleotides read TGTGCCAGCAGCTTAACGAGTACCGGGACCCAGTACTTC. The J gene is TRBJ2-5, the V gene TRBV7-3; no clear D gene. Looked up from germline, CDR1 is SGHTA and CDR2 is FQGTGA. There are 13 residues in the CDR3. With 0 bases removed from V and 7 bases from J, the gap between germline ends came to 9 bases.

V usage is TRBV7-3 and J usage is TRBJ2-2; 16 bases are a match to TRBD2. The junction had 7 bases not matched to a gene; V was cut back by 0 bases and J by 9 bases. This CDR3 is 18 amino acids long. Germline CDR1 reads SGHTA; CDR2 reads FQGTGA. CDR3 coding DNA: TGTGCCAGCAGCTTAACGTTTGGGACTAGCGGGAGGGACTGGGAGCTGTTTTTT. Translated, it gives CASSLTFGTSGRDWELFF.

The chain couples TRBV15 to TRBJ2-1; D is perhaps TRBD2 (6 bases). In germline, CDR1 is LNHNV, CDR2 YYDKDF (reference sequence). The V and J ends lost 3 bases and 6 bases respectively, with 12 bases between them. The CDR3 sequence is 14 residues long. The CDR3 nucleotides are TGTGCCACCAGCAGGGGGGGAGGTTCCAATGAGCAGTTCTTC. Translating it yields CATSRGGGSNEQFF. The whole variable domain, filled in from reference TRBV15 and TRBJ2-1, reads DAMVIQNPRYQVTQFGKPVTLSCSQTLNHNVMYWYQQKSSQAPKLLFHYYDKDFNNEADTPDNFQSRRPNTSFCFLDIRSPGLGDTAMYLCATSRGGGSNEQFFGPGTRLTVL.